The 3 T cell receptor beta chains listed next were all sequenced from one sample in a study of blood T cell repertoires in COVID-19. Using immunoSEQ multiplex PCR, the repertoire was profiled, and TCRdb retains in-frame clones only, with some absent. The repertoire has some 110,000 clones, 75% to 85% of them found once; the top ten carry 6.2%. Sequencing input: peripheral blood. The origin of the receptors is a man aged 80 or over with COVID-19, enrolled during active disease.

The chain uses TRBV2 and TRBJ1-1; no definite D call. The V gene lost 4 bases and the J gene lost 5 bases, with 11 bases spanning the gap. The germline V gene has CDR1 SNHLY and CDR2 FYNNEI. The CDR3 is 13 residues long. CDR3 coding DNA: TGTGCCAGCAGTGGGGGTCCGGGGACTGAAGCTTTCTTT. This sequence encodes CASSGGPGTEAFF.

The chain links TRBV25-1 to TRBJ1-2; D is undetermined. The CDR3 runs to 15 residues. Looked up from germline, CDR1 is MGHDK and CDR2 is SYGVNS. The V end lost 2 bases, the J end lost 4 bases, and 14 bases lay between the germline ends. The CDR3 region is CASSEERYPLYGYTF. The DNA for the CDR3 is TGTGCCAGCAGTGAAGAACGGTATCCCCTCTATGGCTACACCTTC.

V is TRBV5-1 and J is TRBJ2-2; perhaps TRBD1 as D (6 bases). CDR1 and CDR2 from the germline V gene are SGHRS and YFSETQ. V was pared by 0 bases and J by 2 bases, with 8 bases between. The CDR3 runs to 15 residues. CDR3 nucleotide sequence: TGCGCCAGCAGCTTGGGAGGGGGTAACACCGGGGAGCTGTTTTTT. Its protein is CASSLGGGNTGELFF.